Below are 3 T cell receptor beta chains sequenced from a single sample in a study of identical twins. TCRdb independently ran MiXCR on the 5' RACE reads; one entry per CDR3 protein. This sample carries hundreds of thousands of distinct CDR3 sequences, less than 7% of them seen once, and the ten largest clones take 1.5% to 2%. The sequenced sample was naive T cells sorted from blood. These TCRs come from a man between 18 and 29 years old in good health.

The chain carries TRBV2 and TRBJ1-2; 7 bases match TRBD1. This CDR3 comprises 13 residues. From germline, CDR1 is SNHLY and CDR2 FYNNEI. V shed 8 bases and J 4 bases; nucleotides not matched to a gene: 7. The CDR3 DNA follows: TGTGCCAGCGTCGAGGGGGCTGTCTATGGCTACACCTTC. It yields the protein CASVEGAVYGYTF.

This clonotype was recorded many times. The chain recombines TRBV21-1 with TRBJ2-5; the table names TRBD2, a call not compared with the DNA. TRBV21-1 is termed a pseudogene. This CDR3 is 17 amino acids long. The CDR3 bases are TGTGCCAGCAGCCAGGGGACTAGCGGGACGAACCAAGAGACCCAGTACTTC. Amino acid sequence: CASSQGTSGTNQETQYF.

The chain carries TRBV3-1 and TRBJ2-7, with TRBD2 as a possible D gene (6 bases). V was trimmed by 4 bases and J by 2 bases, leaving 9 bases between them. Germline assignment: CDR1 LGHDT and CDR2 YNNKEL (reference sequence). There are 13 residues in the CDR3. The CDR3 DNA sequence: TGTGCCAGCAGCCCTCGGGGGACCTACGAGCAGTACGTC. This gives the protein CASSPRGTYEQYV.